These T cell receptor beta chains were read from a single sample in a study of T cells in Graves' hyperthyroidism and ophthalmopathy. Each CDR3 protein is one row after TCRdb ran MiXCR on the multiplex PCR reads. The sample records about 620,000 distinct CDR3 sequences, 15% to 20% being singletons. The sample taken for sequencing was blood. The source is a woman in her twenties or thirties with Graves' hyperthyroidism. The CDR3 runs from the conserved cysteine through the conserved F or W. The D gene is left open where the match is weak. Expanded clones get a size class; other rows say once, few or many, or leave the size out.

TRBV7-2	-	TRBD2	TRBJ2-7	TGTGCCAGCAGCCTAGCGGGAGGGTCGAATGAGCAGTACTTC	CASSLAGGSNEQYF
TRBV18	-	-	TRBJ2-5	TGTGCCAGCTCACCAAGGAACGAGCAAGAGACCCAGTACTTC	CASSPRNEQETQYF
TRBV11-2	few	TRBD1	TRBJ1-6	TGTGCCAGCAGCCAAGACAGGGCCTATAATTCACCCCTCCACTTT	CASSQDRAYNSPLHF
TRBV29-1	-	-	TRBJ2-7	TGCAGCGTTGAATTGGGGGCAGGGACGGGGGAGCAGTACTTC	CSVELGAGTGEQYF
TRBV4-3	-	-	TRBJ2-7	TGCGCCAGCAGCCTCCTGACGGGGTCGACCTACGAGCAGTACTTC	CASSLLTGSTYEQYF
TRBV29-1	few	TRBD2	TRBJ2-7	TGCAGCGTTTCGAGGGTGGGCGGGAGATACGAGCAGTACTTC	CSVSRVGGRYEQYF
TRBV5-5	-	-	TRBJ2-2	TGTGCCAGCAGCTTGGCGGGGAGCCCGGAGCTGTTTTTT	CASSLAGSPELFF
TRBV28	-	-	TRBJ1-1	TGTGCCAGCCTAGGCGGGGGGGTTTATATCAGTGAAGCTTTCTTT	CASLGGGVYISEAFF
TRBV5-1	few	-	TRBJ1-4	TGCGCCAGCAGCTTACAGGGAGGGCATGAAAAACTGTTTTTT	CASSLQGGHEKLFF
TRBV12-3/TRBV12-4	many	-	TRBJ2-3	TGTGCCAGCAGATGGACGGGCACAGATACGCAGTATTTT	CASRWTGTDTQYF
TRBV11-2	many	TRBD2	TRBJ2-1	TGTGCCAGCAGCTTAGTCGGGGCGGGAGTTTATTACAATGAGCAGTTCTTC	CASSLVGAGVYYNEQFF
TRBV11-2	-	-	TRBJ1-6	TGCGCCAGCAGCCAAGATACAGGTCCCAATTCACCCCTCCACTTT	CASSQDTGPNSPLHF
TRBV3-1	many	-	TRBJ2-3	TGTGCCAGCAGCCAAGATTATGCGGGTGGGCGCACAGATACGCAGTATTTT	CASSQDYAGGRTDTQYF
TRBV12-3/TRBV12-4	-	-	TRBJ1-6	TGTGCCAGCAGTTTTGACAGCCTTAATTCACCCCTCCACTTT	CASSFDSLNSPLHF
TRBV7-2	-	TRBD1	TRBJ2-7	TGTGCCAGCAGCCAACCTTTTCCGACAGGGGGCAACTACGAGCAGTACTTC	CASSQPFPTGGNYEQYF
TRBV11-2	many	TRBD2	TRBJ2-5	TGTGCCAGCAGCTTAGCTTCAGCGGGAGGCCCCGTAGAGACCCAGTACTTC	CASSLASAGGPVETQYF
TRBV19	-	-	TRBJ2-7	TGTGCCAGTAGTACGAGGGGGGTCTACGAGCAGTACTTC	CASSTRGVYEQYF
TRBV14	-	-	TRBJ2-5	TGTGCCAGCAGCCAAGATCGACAGGCCGCCCGGGAGACCCAGTACTTC	CASSQDRQAARETQYF
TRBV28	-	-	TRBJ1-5	TGTGCCAGCAGTTTATACCCCCGAGGCGGGGGACGCAATCAACCCCAGCATTTT	CASSLYPRGGGRNQPQHF
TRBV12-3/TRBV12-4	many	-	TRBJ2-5	TGTGCCAGCAGTTTCTTTGGAGAGACCCAGTACTTC	CASSFFGETQYF
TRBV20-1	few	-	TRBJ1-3	TGCAGTGCAAAATGGGGGAGTGGAAACACCATATATTTT	CSAKWGSGNTIYF
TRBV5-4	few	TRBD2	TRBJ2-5	TGTGCCAGCAGTGGGGGGGAGAATGGCCAAGAGACCCAGTACTTC	CASSGGENGQETQYF